This T cell receptor beta chain was documented in a study of T cell repertoires in cytomegalovirus infection. Study overall: Recently identified HLA-C-restricted CMV epitopes were among the peptides used. Signatures in public TCR beta sequences pointed to both CMV infection and matching HLA type.

A single record per CDR3 protein comes from TCRdb applying MiXCR to the reads. The sample shows some 700,000 distinct CDR3 sequences, around 32% of them seen only once. This clonotype was found many times. Its specificity is not known. Study outcomes and limitations: There were HLA-C-restricted CMV-specific TCR beta clonotypes dominating the ex vivo response. Frequencies of public TCR beta families were cumulated, and this identified carriers of CMV plus the relevant HLA.

This TCR derives from a human donor in good health (CMV status not recorded). Some clones in this sample may be carry-over from other donors' samples. Here the sequenced sample was cultured PBMCs, taken from culture after CMV antigen stimulation.

For the CDR3, the DNA is TGTGCCAGCAGCCCAAGACTGACAGGTCTCGCTGAAGCTTTCTTT. Amino acid sequence: CASSPRLTGLAEAFF. The genes are TRBV7-6 and TRBJ1-1, with D perhaps matching TRBD1 (6 bases). The germline V and J ends were trimmed by 5 bases and 6 bases, with 19 bases remaining between them. The CDR3 runs to 15 residues. The germline gives CDR1 SGHVS, CDR2 FNYEAQ.